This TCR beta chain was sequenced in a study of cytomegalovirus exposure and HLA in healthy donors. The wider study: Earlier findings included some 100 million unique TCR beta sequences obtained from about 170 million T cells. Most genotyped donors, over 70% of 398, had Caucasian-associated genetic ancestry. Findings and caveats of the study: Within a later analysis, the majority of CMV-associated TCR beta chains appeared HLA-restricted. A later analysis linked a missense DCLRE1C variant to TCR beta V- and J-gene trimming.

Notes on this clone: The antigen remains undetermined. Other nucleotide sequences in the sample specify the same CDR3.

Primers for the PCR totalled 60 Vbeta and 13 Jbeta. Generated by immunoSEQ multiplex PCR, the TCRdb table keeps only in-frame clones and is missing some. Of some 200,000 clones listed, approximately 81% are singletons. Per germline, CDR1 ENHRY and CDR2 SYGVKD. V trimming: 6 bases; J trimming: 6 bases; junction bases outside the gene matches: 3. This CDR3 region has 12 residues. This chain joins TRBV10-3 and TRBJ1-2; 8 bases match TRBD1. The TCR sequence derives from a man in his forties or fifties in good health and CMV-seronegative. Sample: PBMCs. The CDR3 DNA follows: TGTGCCATCAGGGGGACAGGAGATGGCTACACCTTC. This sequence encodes CAIRGTGDGYTF.